Described below is a single T cell receptor beta chain sequence and its context. The data are from a study of early T cells in non-severe SARS-CoV-2 infection. TCRdb re-called the 5' RACE reads through MiXCR, storing one row per CDR3 protein. Of under 65,000 distinct CDR3 sequences listed, over 9.5% were seen once; the top ten hold 9.1%. The CDR3 contains 16 residues. CDR1 and CDR2 (germline): MNHEY, SVGEGT. J lost 0 bases, V lost 2 bases, and 5 bases had no gene match. The chain uses TRBV6-2 or TRBV6-3 and TRBJ2-7, with 9 bases identical to TRBD2. This clonotype originated in an adult who was a healthcare worker with PCR-confirmed SARS-CoV-2 infection or an uninfected control (not recorded which). Source material: whole blood. This CDR3 is CASSYGNSGGSYEQYF. The DNA of the CDR3 is TGTGCCAGCAGTTACGGGAATAGCGGGGGCTCCTACGAGCAGTACTTC.